This T cell receptor (beta chain) was observed in a study of identical twins. This clonotype was seen more than once but under ten times. Carrying unique molecular identifiers, the cDNA also gained a universal primer site through template switching. Via MiXCR, TCRdb re-called the 5' RACE reads, giving one row per CDR3 protein. The sample has about 330,000 distinct CDR3 sequences, about 12% seen once; the top ten hold 6% to 9%. Between the trimmed V and J ends, which lost 5 bases and 2 bases, there was a span of 8 bases. The CDR3 runs 13 residues. CDR1 is MNHEY and CDR2 is SVGEGT in the germline V gene. This sample also appeared in a second study, on yellow fever vaccine responses in identical twins.

This clonotype was obtained from a woman between 18 and 29 years old in good health. The chain combines TRBV6-2 or TRBV6-3 with TRBJ2-3; no firm D call. Material: CD8+ T cells sorted from blood. CDR3: CASSIRATDTQYF. CDR3 nucleotide sequence: TGTGCCAGCAGTATCCGTGCCACAGATACGCAGTATTTT.